The sequence of this T cell receptor beta chain was determined in a study of neurological immune-mediated disorders. Using its own MiXCR run on the 5' RACE reads, TCRdb lists one record per CDR3 protein. Seen here are 18,000 or so distinct CDR3 sequences, approximately 26% observed once, and the top ten hold 25% to 35%. In germline, CDR1 is SGHTA, CDR2 FQGNSA. This CDR3 has 16 amino acids. Trimming took off 1 base at V and 4 bases at J, with 16 bases between the two ends. Material for sequencing was PBMCs. The clonotype was recovered from a man aged 50 to 60 with HTLV-1-associated myelopathy (HAM/TSP). The chain recombines TRBV7-2 with TRBJ2-5; D is possibly TRBD1 (6 bases). DNA for the CDR3: TGTGCCAGCAGCTTAGGTCCGCCAGGGGCTGCAGAGACCCAGTACTTC. Protein: CASSLGPPGAAETQYF.